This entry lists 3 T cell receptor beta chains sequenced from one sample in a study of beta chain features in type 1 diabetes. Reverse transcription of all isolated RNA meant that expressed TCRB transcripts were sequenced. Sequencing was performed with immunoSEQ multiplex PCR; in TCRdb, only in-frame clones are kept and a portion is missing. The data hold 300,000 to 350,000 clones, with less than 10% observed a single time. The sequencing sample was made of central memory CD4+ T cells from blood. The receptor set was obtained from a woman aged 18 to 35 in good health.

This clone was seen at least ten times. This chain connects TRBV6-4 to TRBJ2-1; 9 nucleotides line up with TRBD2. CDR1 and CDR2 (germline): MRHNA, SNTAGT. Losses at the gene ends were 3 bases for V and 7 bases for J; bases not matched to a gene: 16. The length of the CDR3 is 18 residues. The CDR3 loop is CASSERAVAGANVNEQFF. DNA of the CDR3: TGTGCCAGCAGTGAAAGGGCAGTAGCGGGAGCGAACGTTAATGAGCAGTTCTTC.

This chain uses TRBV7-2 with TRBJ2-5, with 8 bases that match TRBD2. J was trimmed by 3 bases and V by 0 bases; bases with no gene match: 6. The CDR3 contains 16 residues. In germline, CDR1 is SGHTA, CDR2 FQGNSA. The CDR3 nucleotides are TGTGCCAGCAGCTTAGCTTTCGCGGGAGGAGAAGAGACCCAGTACTTC. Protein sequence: CASSLAFAGGEETQYF.

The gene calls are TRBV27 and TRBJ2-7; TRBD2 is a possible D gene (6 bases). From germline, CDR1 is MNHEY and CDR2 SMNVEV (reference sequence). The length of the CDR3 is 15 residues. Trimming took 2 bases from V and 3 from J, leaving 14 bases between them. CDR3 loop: CASSLGLGRSYEQYF. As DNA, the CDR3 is TGTGCCAGCAGTTTAGGGCTGGGGAGGAGCTACGAGCAGTACTTC.